These 6 T cell receptor beta chains share one sample of origin, sequenced in a study of blood T cell repertoires in COVID-19. The table came from immunoSEQ multiplex PCR; TCRdb's copy has only in-frame clones and leaves some out. The sample gives roughly 700,000 clones, approximately 90% of which show up once; more than 0.25% is in the top ten. Sequencing used peripheral blood. These TCRs come from a woman under 30 with acute or convalescent COVID-19.

The chain employs TRBV3-1 (or the pseudogene TRBV3-2) and TRBJ1-5; TRBD1 matches 11 bases. This CDR3 has 17 amino acids. Germline CDR1 is LGHDT and CDR2 is YNNKEL (reference sequence). Losses at the gene ends were 4 bases for V and 6 bases for J; bases not matched to a gene: 11. CDR3 nucleotides: TGTGCCAGCAGCCCACGGGGGACAGGGGGGTTGGGTCAGCCCCAGCATTTT. It yields the protein CASSPRGTGGLGQPQHF.

The V and J genes are TRBV4-1 and TRBJ1-2; 9 positions match TRBD1. Germline CDR1 is MGHRA and CDR2 is YSYEKL. J lost 5 bases, V lost 2 bases, and 6 bases had no gene match. The CDR3 runs to 15 residues. The CDR3 bases are TGCGCCAGCAGCCAAACTACAGGGGGCCTTTATGGCTACACCTTC. Protein: CASSQTTGGLYGYTF.

J is TRBJ2-7 and V is TRBV27; 8 nucleotides match TRBD1. Trimming cost V 6 bases and J 0 bases; bases outside gene matches: 16. CDR3 size: 18 residues. Germline lookup yields CDR1 MNHEY and CDR2 SMNVEV (reference sequence). The DNA for the CDR3 is TGTGCCAGCAGCCTTACAGGGGGGATCCTCCTTAGCTCCTACGAGCAGTACTTC. Its protein is CASSLTGGILLSSYEQYF.

The rearrangement uses TRBV5-4 and TRBJ2-4; D may be TRBD1 (6 bases). The CDR3 covers 14 residues. The germline V and J ends were trimmed by 4 bases and 5 bases, with 13 bases remaining between them. Germline V gene lookup returns CDR1 SGHNT and CDR2 YYREEE (reference sequence). Here the CDR3 DNA reads TGTGCCAGCAGCGCGGACAGCGATGAAAACATTCAGTACTTC. Translated: CASSADSDENIQYF.

CDR3 bases: TGTGCCAGCGACACGGGACAGGGGTTCTACGAGCAGTACTTC. It specifies CASDTGQGFYEQYF. V usage is TRBV6-5 and J usage is TRBJ2-7; 10 nucleotides line up with TRBD1. This CDR3 has 14 amino acids. The V gene end was trimmed by 8 bases and the J gene end by 3 bases; junction bases not matched to a gene: 7. Germline V lookup: CDR1 MNHEY, CDR2 SVGAGI.

The V and J genes are TRBV5-4 and TRBJ1-3, with no clear D. Germline CDR1 and CDR2: SGHNT and YYREEE (reference sequence). This CDR3 has 16 residues. Trimming left V 0 bases short and J 0 bases short, with 10 bases between. CDR3 nucleotide sequence: TGTGCCAGCAGCTTGGGGCCTGGGAGCTCTGGAAACACCATATATTTT. Translated: CASSLGPGSSGNTIYF.